The 11 T cell receptor beta chains given below trace back to one sample, sequenced in a study of T cell responses to AZD1222 COVID-19 vaccine. Here immunoSEQ multiplex PCR was the method, and the copy in TCRdb shows in-frame clones only, minus some. The table shows some 180,000 clones, with approximately 90% occurring only once. The sample here was peripheral blood, taken on day 0 of AZD1222 vaccination. All receptors derive from an adult in good health.

The chain carries TRBV6-1 and TRBJ2-7; D call uncertain. The CDR3 extends over 14 amino acids. Germline CDR1 is MNHNS and CDR2 is SASEGT. V dropped 2 bases and J dropped 4 bases, with 12 bases sitting between them. The CDR3 is CASSELGYGYEQYF. The DNA for the CDR3 is TGTGCCAGCAGTGAATTAGGGTACGGGTACGAGCAGTACTTC.

This chain connects TRBV18 to TRBJ2-3, with a tentative D call TRBD1 (6 bases). Trimming pared 2 bases from V and 6 bases from J, leaving 12 bases between. This CDR3 is built from 14 residues. CDR1 is KGHSH, CDR2 LQKENI, per germline. CDR3 amino acids: CASSPGYQGDTQYF. The CDR3 DNA sequence: TGTGCCAGCTCACCAGGGTACCAGGGGGATACGCAGTATTTT.

The J gene is TRBJ2-3, the V gene TRBV2; 9 nucleotides align to TRBD2. This CDR3 contains 15 residues. The V and J ends lost 4 bases and 4 bases, in that order; junction bases with no gene match: 6. CDR1 is SNHLY, CDR2 FYNNEI, per germline. CDR3 residues: CASSGPKRGADTQYF. The CDR3 bases are TGTGCCAGCAGTGGGCCAAAGCGGGGGGCAGATACGCAGTATTTT.

The rearrangement links TRBV11-3 to TRBJ2-1; 9 bases align to TRBD2. The V and J ends lost 5 bases and 7 bases, in that order; junction bases with no gene match: 9. CDR3 length equals 15 residues. Germline values: CDR1 SGHNT, CDR2 YENEEA. The CDR3 loop reads CASSSGGLAGNEQFF. The CDR3 DNA follows: TGTGCCAGCAGCAGCGGGGGACTAGCTGGAAATGAGCAGTTCTTC.

J is TRBJ1-1 and V is TRBV14; D not resolved. The germline CDR1 and CDR2 sequences are SGHDN and FVKESK. Trimming shortened V by 4 bases and J by 7 bases, and 16 bases separated the two germline ends. The CDR3 runs to 14 residues. The CDR3 protein is CASSRRKTGYEAFF. The CDR3 DNA reads TGTGCCAGCAGCCGCCGAAAGACCGGCTATGAAGCTTTCTTT.

This clone was found once. The rearrangement uses TRBV19 and TRBJ1-6; 9 bases match TRBD1. Per germline, CDR1 LNHDA and CDR2 SQIVND (reference sequence). This CDR3 comprises 15 residues. Unmatched junction bases numbered 6, after V lost 7 bases and J lost 5 bases. CDR3 DNA sequence: TGTGCCAGTACCTCACAGGGGGCGGATAATTCACCCCTCCACTTT. It specifies CASTSQGADNSPLHF.

V and J are TRBV2 and TRBJ2-7, with 7 bases lining up with TRBD1. Germline CDR1 SNHLY, CDR2 FYNNEI. The CDR3 has 13 amino acids. Trimming at V came to 9 bases and at J to 2 bases, leaving 7 bases not matched to a gene. Written as DNA, the CDR3 is TGTGCCAGTAAGGGGACAGCAACCTACGAGCAGTACTTC. This gives the protein CASKGTATYEQYF. Full variable domain (outside the CDR3, taken from reference TRBV2 and TRBJ2-7): EPEVTQTPSHQVTQMGQEVILRCVPISNHLYFYWYRQILGQKVEFLVSFYNNEISEKSEIFDDQFSVERPDGSNFTLKIRSTKLEDSAMYFCASKGTATYEQYFGPGTRLTVT.

The chain uses TRBV3-1 (or the pseudogene TRBV3-2) and TRBJ2-2; 12 nucleotides agree with TRBD1. V lost 5 bases to trimming and J lost 5 bases; unmatched junction nucleotides: 3. The CDR3 is made up of 15 amino acids. Germline CDR1 reads LGHDT; CDR2 reads YNNKEL (reference sequence). The CDR3 reads CASSGTGGSTGELFF. As DNA, the CDR3 is TGTGCCAGCAGCGGGACAGGGGGCTCTACCGGGGAGCTGTTTTTT.

CDR3: CASSQGTSGSFVGELFF. CDR3 sequence (DNA): TGTGCCAGCAGCCAGGGGACTAGCGGGAGTTTTGTCGGGGAGCTGTTTTTT. The chain employs TRBV7-6 and TRBJ2-2; TRBD2 agrees at 14 bases. Germline V gives CDR1 SGHVS, CDR2 FNYEAQ. CDR3 length equals 17 residues. The J segment lost 7 bases and the V segment lost 5 bases, leaving 9 bases of the junction unmatched.

V and J are TRBV9 and TRBJ2-7; 8 nucleotides align to TRBD2. Germline CDR1 and CDR2: SGDLS and YYNGEE. V trimming: 3 bases; J trimming: 2 bases; junction bases outside the gene matches: 7. The CDR3 contains 15 residues. CDR3 protein: CASSAVLAGTYEQYF. In DNA, the CDR3 is TGTGCCAGCAGCGCCGTCTTAGCGGGAACCTACGAGCAGTACTTC.

With regard to this clone: Other nucleotide sequences from this sample produce the same CDR3. This rearrangement joins TRBV3-1 (or the pseudogene TRBV3-2) to TRBJ2-1; 10 nucleotides line up with TRBD2. CDR3 size: 16 residues. Losses at the gene ends were 1 base for V and 4 bases for J; bases not matched to a gene: 4. The germline V gene encodes CDR1 LGHDT and CDR2 YNNKEL (reference sequence). As DNA, the CDR3 is TGTGCCAGCAGCCAAGGAACTAGCGGGGAGTACAATGAGCAGTTCTTC. It encodes CASSQGTSGEYNEQFF.